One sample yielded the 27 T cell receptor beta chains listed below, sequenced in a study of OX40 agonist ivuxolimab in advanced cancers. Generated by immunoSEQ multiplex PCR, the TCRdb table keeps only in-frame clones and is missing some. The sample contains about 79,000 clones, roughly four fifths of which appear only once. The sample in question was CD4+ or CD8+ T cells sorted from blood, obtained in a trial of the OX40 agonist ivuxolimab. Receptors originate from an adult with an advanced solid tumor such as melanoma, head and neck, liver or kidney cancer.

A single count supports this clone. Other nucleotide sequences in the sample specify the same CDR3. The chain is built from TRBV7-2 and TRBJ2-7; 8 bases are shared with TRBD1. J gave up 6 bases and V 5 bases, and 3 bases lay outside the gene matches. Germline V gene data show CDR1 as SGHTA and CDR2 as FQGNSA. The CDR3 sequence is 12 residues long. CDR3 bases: TGTGCCAGCAGCCAAACAGGGGGCGAGCAGTACTTC. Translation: CASSQTGGEQYF.

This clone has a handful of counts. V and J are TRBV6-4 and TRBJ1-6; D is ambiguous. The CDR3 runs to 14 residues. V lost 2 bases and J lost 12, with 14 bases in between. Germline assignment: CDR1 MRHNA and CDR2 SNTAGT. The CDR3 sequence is CASSDTMTSRPLHF. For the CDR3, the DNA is TGTGCCAGCAGTGACACAATGACCTCCCGACCCCTCCACTTT.

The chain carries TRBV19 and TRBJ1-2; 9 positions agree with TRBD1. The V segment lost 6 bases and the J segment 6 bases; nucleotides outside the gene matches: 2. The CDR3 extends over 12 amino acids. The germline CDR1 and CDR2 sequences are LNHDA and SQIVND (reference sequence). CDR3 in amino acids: CASSRQGDGYTF. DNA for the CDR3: TGTGCCAGTAGCAGACAGGGGGATGGCTACACCTTC.

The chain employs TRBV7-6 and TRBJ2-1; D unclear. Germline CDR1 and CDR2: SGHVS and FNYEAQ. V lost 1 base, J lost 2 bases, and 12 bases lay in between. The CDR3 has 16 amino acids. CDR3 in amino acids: CASSLVGSLTYNEQFF. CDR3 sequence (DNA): TGTGCCAGCAGCTTAGTCGGCAGCCTTACCTACAATGAGCAGTTCTTC.

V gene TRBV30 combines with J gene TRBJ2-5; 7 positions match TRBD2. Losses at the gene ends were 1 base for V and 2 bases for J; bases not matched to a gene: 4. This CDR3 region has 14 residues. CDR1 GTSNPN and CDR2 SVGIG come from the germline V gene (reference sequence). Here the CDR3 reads CAWSAGGYQETQYF. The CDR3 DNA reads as TGTGCCTGGAGTGCCGGGGGGTATCAAGAGACCCAGTACTTC.

CDR3 nucleotides: TGTGCCAGCAGCTTAGTCTCAGTGAACACTGAAGCTTTCTTT. As protein: CASSLVSVNTEAFF. This chain joins TRBV7-9 and TRBJ1-1; no clear D. Germline values: CDR1 SEHNR, CDR2 FQNEAQ (reference sequence). The CDR3 consists of 14 residues. The ends were cut back, 1 base at V and 0 bases at J, with 6 bases in the middle.

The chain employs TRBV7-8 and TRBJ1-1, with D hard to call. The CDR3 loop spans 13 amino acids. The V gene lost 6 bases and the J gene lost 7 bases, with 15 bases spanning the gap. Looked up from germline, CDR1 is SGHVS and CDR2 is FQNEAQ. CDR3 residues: CASSFAGRSEAFF. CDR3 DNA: TGTGCCAGCAGTTTCGCCGGGAGAAGTGAAGCTTTCTTT.

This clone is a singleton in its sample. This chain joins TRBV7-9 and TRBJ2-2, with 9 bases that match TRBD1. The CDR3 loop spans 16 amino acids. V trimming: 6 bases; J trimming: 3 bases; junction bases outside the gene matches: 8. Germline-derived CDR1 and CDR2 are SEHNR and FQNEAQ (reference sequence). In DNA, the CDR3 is TGTGCCAGCAGGAACCCCGGGACAGGGTACACCGGGGAGCTGTTTTTT. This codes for CASRNPGTGYTGELFF.

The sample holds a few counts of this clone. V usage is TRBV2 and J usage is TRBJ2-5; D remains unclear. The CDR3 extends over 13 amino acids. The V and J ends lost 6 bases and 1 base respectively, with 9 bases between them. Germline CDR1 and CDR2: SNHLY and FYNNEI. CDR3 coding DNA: TGTGCCAGCAGCCTGCGGCTCCAAGAGACCCAGTACTTC. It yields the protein CASSLRLQETQYF.

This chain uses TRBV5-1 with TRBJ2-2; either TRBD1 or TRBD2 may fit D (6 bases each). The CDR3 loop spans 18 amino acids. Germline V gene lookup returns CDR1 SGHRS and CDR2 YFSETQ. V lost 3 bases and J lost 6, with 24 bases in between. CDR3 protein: CASSSHSDSGGGSGELFF. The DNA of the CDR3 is TGCGCCAGCAGCTCCCATAGTGATTCCGGGGGCGGTTCCGGGGAGCTGTTTTTT.

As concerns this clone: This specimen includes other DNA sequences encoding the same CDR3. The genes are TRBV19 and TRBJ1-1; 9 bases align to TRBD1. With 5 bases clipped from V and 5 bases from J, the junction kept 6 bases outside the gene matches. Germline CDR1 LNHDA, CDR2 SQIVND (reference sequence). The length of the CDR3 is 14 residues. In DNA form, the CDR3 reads TGTGCCAGTAGTCCAGGACAGGGGTGGACTGAAGCTTTCTTT. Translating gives CASSPGQGWTEAFF.

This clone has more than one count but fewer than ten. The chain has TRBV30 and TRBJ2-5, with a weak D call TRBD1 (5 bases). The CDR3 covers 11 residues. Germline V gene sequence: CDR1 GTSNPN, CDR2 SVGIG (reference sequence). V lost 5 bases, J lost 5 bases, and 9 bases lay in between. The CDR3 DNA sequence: TGTGCCTGGTCCAGGGCGGAGACCCAGTACTTC. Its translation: CAWSRAETQYF.

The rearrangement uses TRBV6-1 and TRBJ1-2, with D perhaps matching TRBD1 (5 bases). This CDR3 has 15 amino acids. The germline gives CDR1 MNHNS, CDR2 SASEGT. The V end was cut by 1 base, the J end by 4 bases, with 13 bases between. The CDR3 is CASSEGGASSYGYTF. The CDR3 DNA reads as TGTGCCAGCAGTGAAGGCGGGGCCTCAAGCTATGGCTACACCTTC.

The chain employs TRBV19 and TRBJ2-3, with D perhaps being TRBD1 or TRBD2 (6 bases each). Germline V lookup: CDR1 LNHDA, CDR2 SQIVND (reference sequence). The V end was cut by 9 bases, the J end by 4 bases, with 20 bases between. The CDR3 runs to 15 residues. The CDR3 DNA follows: TGTGCCAGCTCAGGGGCTAGCGCTCAGGCAGATACGCAGTATTTT. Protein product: CASSGASAQADTQYF.

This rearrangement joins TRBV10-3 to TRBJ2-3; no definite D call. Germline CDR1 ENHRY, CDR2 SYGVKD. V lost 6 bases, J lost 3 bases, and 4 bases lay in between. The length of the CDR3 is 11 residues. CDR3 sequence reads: CAIRETDTQYF. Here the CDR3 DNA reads TGTGCCATCAGGGAAACAGATACGCAGTATTTT.

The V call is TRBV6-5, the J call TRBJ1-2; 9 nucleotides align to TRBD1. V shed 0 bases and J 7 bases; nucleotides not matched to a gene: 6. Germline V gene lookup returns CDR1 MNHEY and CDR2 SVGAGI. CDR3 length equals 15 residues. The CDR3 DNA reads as TGTGCCAGCAGTTACTCGGGACAGGGAGTGGGTGGCTACACCTTC. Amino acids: CASSYSGQGVGGYTF.

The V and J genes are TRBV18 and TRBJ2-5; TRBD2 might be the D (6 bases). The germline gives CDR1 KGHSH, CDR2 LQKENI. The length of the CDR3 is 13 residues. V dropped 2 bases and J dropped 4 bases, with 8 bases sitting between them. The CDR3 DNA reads TGTGCCAGCTCACCAGTGGGGGGAGAGACCCAGTACTTC. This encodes CASSPVGGETQYF.

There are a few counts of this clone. This CDR3 is CASSLIADTQYF. CDR3 nucleotide sequence: TGTGCCAGCAGCTTAATAGCAGATACGCAGTATTTT. The V call is TRBV7-2, the J call TRBJ2-3; D gene uncertain. The CDR3 is 12 residues long. V gave up 2 bases and J gave up 4 bases, with 4 bases separating them. Per germline, CDR1 SGHTA and CDR2 FQGNSA.

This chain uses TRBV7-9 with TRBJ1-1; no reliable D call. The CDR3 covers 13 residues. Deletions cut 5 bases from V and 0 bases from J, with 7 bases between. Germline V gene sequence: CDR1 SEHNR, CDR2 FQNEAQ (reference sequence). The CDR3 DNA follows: TGTGCCAGCAGCATGCGGATGAACACTGAAGCTTTCTTT. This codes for CASSMRMNTEAFF. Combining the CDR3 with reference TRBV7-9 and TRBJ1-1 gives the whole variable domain DTGVSQNPRHKITKRGQNVTFRCDPISEHNRLYWYRQTLGQGPEFLTYFQNEAQLEKSRLLSDRFSAERPKGSFSTLEIQRTEQGDSAMYLCASSMRMNTEAFFGQGTRLTVV.

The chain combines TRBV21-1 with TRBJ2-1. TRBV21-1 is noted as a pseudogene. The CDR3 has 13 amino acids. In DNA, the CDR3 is TGTGCCAGCAGCAAAATCTTCCGATTTGAGCAGTTCTTC. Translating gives CASSKIFRFEQFF.

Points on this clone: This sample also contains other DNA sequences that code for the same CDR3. CDR3 protein: CASSWTGGNQPQHF. CDR3 DNA: TGTGCCAGCAGCTGGACAGGGGGGAATCAGCCCCAGCATTTT. The genes are TRBV2 and TRBJ1-5; 10 bases are shared with TRBD1. The CDR3 totals 14 residues. The V segment lost 6 bases and the J segment 4 bases; nucleotides outside the gene matches: 3. Germline V gives CDR1 SNHLY, CDR2 FYNNEI.

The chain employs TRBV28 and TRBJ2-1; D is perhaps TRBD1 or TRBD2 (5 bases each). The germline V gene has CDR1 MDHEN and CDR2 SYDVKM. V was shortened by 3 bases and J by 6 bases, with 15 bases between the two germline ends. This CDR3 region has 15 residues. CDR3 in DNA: TGTGCCAGCAGTTTCGCCGGGACCACTTTCAATGAGCAGTTCTTC. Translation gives CASSFAGTTFNEQFF.

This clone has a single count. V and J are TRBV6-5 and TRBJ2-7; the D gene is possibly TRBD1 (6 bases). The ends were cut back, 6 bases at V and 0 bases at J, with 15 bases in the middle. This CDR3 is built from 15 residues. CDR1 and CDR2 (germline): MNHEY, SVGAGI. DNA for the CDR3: TGTGCCAGCAGCATATCGGGACATTCCTCCTACGAGCAGTACTTC. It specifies CASSISGHSSYEQYF.

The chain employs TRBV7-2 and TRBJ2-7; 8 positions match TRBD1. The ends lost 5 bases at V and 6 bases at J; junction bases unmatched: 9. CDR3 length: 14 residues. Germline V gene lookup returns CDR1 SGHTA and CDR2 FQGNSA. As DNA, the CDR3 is TGTGCCAGCAGCCAGCGACAGGGGTCAGGCGAGCAGTACTTC. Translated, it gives CASSQRQGSGEQYF.

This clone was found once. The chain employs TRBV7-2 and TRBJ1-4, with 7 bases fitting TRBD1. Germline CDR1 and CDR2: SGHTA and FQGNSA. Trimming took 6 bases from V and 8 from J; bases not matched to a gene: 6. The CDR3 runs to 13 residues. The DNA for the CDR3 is TGTGCCAGCAGTTTCAGGGGGGACGAAAAACTGTTTTTT. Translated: CASSFRGDEKLFF.

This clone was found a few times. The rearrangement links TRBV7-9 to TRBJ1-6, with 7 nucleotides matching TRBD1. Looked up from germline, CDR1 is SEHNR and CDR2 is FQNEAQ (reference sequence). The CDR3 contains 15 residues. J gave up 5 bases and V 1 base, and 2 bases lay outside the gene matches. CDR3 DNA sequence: TGTGCCAGCAGCTTAGGGACAGGCGATAATTCACCCCTCCACTTT. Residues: CASSLGTGDNSPLHF.

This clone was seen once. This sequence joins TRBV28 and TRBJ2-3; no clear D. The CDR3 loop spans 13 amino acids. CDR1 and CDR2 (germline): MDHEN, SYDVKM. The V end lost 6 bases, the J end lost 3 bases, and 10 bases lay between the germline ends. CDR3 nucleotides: TGTGCCAGCAGCGCCCCGGCGACAGATACGCAGTATTTT. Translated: CASSAPATDTQYF.